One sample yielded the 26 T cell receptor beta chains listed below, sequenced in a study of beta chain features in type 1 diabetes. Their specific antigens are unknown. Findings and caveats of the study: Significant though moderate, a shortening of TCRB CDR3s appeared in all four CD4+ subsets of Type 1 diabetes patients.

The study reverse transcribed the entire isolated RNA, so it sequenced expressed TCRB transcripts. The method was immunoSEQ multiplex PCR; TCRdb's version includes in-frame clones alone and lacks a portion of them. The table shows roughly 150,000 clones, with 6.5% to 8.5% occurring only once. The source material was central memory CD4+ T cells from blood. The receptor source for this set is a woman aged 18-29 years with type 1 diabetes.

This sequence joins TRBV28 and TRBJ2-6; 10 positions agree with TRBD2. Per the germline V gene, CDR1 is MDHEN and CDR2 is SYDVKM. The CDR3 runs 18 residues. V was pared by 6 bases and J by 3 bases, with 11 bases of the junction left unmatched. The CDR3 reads CASSPRGAGGLGANVLTF. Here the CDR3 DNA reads TGTGCCAGCAGCCCTCGGGGAGCGGGAGGGCTTGGGGCCAACGTCCTGACTTTC.

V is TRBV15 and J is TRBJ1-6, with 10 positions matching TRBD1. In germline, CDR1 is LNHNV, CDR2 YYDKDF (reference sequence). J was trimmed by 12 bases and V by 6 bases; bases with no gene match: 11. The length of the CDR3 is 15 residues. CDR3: CATRGGGQGGEPLHF. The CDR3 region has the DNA TGTGCCACCAGGGGAGGCGGACAGGGGGGAGAACCCCTCCACTTT.

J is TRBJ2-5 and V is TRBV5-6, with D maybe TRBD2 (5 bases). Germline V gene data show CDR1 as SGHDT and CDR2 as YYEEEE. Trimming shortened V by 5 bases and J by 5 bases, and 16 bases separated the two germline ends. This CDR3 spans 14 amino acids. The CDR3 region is CASSSPGSGETQYF. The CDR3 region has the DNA TGTGCCAGCAGTTCCCCCGGGTCGGGGGAGACCCAGTACTTC.

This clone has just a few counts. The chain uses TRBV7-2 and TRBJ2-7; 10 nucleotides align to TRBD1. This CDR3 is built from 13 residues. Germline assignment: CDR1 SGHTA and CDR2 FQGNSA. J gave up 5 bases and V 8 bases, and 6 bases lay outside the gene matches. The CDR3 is CASAGTGEHEQYF. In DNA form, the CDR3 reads TGTGCCAGCGCCGGGACAGGGGAACACGAGCAGTACTTC. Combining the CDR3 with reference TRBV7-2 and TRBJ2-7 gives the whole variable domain GAGVSQSPSNKVTEKGKDVELRCDPISGHTALYWYRQSLGQGLEFLIYFQGNSAPDKSGLPSDRFSAERTGGSVSTLTIQRTQQEDSAVYLCASAGTGEHEQYFGPGTRLTVT.

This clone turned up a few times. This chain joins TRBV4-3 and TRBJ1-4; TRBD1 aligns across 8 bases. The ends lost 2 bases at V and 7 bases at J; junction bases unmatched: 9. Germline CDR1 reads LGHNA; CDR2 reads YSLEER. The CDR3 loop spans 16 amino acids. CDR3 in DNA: TGCGCCAGCAGCCAAAGGACAGGGAGGTTATCTGAAAAACTGTTTTTT. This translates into CASSQRTGRLSEKLFF.

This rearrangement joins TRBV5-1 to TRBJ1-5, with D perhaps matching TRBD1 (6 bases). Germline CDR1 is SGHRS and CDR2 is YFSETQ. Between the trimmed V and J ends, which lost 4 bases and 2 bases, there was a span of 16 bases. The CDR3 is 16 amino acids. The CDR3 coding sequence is TGCGCCAGCAGCATTGGGGGCAGTTCGGGCAATCAGCCCCAGCATTTT. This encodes CASSIGGSSGNQPQHF.

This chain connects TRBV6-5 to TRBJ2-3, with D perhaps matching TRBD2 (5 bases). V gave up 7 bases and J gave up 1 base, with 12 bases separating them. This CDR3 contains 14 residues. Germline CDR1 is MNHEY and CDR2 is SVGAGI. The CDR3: CASTEGYGTDTQYF. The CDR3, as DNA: TGTGCCAGCACCGAGGGCTACGGCACAGATACGCAGTATTTT.

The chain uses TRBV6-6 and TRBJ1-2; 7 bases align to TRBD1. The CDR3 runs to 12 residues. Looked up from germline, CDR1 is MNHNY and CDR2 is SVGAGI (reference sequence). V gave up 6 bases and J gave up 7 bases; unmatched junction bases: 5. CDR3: CASRPYRGGYTF. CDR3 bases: TGTGCCAGCAGGCCCTACAGGGGTGGCTACACCTTC.

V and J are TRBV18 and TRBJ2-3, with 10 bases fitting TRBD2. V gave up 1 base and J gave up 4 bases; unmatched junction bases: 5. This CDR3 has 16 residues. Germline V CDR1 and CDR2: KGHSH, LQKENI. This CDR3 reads CASSPLTSGDSDTQYF. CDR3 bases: TGTGCCAGCTCACCACTAACTAGCGGGGATTCAGATACGCAGTATTTT. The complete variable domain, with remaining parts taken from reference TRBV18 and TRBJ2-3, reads NAGVMQNPRHLVRRRGQEARLRCSPMKGHSHVYWYRQLPEEGLKFMVYLQKENIIDESGMPKERFSAEFPKEGPSILRIQQVVRGDSAAYFCASSPLTSGDSDTQYFGPGTRLTVL.

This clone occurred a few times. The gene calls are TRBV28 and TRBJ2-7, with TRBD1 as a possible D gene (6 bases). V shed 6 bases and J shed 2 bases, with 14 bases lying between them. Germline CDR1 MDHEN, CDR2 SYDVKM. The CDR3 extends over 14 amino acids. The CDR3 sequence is CASSRGGMPYEQYF. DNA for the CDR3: TGTGCCAGCAGCCGAGGGGGTATGCCCTACGAGCAGTACTTC. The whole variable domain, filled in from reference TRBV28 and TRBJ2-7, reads DVKVTQSSRYLVKRTGEKVFLECVQDMDHENMFWYRQDPGLGLRLIYFSYDVKMKEKGDIPEGYSVSREKKERFSLILESASTNQTSMYLCASSRGGMPYEQYFGPGTRLTVT.

CDR3 nucleotides: TGCGCCAGCAGCAAACAGGGTATCTCTGGGGCCAACGTCCTGACTTTC. Translating gives CASSKQGISGANVLTF. J is TRBJ2-6 and V is TRBV4-3, with D possibly TRBD1 on 6 matching bases. The length of the CDR3 is 16 residues. V lost 5 bases and J 0 bases, leaving 11 bases between the germline ends. Germline CDR1 reads LGHNA; CDR2 reads YSLEER.

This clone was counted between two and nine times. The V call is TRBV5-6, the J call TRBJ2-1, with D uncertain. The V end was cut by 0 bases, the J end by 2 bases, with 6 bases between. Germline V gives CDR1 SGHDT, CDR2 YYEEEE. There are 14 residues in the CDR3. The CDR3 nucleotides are TGTGCCAGCAGCTTGGTATCCCCCTACAATGAGCAGTTCTTC. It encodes CASSLVSPYNEQFF.

The CDR3 loop is CASSLASGNTEAFF. The CDR3 region has the DNA TGCGCCAGCAGCTTGGCTTCAGGGAACACTGAAGCTTTCTTT. The V gene is TRBV5-1, the J gene TRBJ1-1, with D unclear. Germline values: CDR1 SGHRS, CDR2 YFSETQ. V was pared by 0 bases and J by 1 base, with 7 bases between. This CDR3 has 14 amino acids.

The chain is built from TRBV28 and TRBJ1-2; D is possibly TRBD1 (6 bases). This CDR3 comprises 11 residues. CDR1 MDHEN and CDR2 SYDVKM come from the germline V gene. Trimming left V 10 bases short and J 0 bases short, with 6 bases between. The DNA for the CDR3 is TGTGCCACAGGGGCTAACTATGGCTACACCTTC. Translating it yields CATGANYGYTF.

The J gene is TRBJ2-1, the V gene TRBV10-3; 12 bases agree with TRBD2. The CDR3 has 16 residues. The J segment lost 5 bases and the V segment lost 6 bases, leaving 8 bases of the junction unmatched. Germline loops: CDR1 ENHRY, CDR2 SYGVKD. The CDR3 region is CAISSTSGRSNNEQFF. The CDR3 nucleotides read TGTGCCATCAGCTCAACTAGCGGGAGGAGCAACAATGAGCAGTTCTTC.

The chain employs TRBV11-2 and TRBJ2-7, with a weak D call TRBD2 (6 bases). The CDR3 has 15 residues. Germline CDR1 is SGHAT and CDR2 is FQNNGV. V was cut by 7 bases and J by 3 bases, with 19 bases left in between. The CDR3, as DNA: TGTGCCAGCACACGAGGGTCAGGGACTGTCTACGAGCAGTACTTC. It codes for CASTRGSGTVYEQYF.

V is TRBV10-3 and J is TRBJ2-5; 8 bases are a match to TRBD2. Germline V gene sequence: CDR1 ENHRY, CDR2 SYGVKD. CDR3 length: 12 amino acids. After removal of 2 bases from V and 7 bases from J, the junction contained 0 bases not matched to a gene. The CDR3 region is CAISETSGTQYF. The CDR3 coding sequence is TGTGCCATCAGTGAGACTAGCGGGACCCAGTACTTC.

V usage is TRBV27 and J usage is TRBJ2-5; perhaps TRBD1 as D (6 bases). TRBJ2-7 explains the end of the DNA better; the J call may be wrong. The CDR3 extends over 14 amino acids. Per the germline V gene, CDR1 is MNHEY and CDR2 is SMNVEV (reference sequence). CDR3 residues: CASNTGGMTYEQYF. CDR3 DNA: TGTGCCAGCAACACTGGGGGCATGACCTACGAGCAGTACTTC.

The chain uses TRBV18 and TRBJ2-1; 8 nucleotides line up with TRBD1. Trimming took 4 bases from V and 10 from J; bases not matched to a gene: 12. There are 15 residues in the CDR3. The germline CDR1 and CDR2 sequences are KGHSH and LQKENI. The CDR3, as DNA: TGTGCCAGCTCACAAGGACAGGGTCCAGGTAACGAGCAGTTCTTC. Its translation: CASSQGQGPGNEQFF.

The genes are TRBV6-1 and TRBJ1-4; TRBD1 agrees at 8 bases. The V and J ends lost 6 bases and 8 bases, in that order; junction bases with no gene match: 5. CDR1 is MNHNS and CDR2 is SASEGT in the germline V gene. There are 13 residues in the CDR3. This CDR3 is CASSRGHGEKLFF. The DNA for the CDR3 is TGTGCCAGCAGCAGGGGGCATGGGGAAAAACTGTTTTTT.

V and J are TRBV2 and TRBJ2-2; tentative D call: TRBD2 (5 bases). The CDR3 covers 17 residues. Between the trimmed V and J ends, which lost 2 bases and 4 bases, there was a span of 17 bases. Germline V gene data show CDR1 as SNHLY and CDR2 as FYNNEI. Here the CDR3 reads CASSEISPSIITGELFF. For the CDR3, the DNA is TGTGCCAGCAGTGAAATCTCTCCTAGCATAATCACCGGGGAGCTGTTTTTT.

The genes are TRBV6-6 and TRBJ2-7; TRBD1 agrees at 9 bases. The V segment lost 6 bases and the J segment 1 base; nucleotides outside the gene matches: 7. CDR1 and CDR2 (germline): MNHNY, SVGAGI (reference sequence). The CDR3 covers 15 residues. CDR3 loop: CASRTDRGGSYEQYF. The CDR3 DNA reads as TGTGCCAGCAGGACCGACAGGGGGGGATCCTACGAGCAGTACTTC.

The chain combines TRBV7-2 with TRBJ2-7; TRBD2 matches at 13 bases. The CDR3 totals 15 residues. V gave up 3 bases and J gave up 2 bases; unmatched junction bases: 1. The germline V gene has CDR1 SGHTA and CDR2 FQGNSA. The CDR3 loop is CASSFGTSGAYEQYF. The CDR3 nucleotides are TGTGCCAGCAGCTTTGGGACTAGCGGGGCCTACGAGCAGTACTTC.

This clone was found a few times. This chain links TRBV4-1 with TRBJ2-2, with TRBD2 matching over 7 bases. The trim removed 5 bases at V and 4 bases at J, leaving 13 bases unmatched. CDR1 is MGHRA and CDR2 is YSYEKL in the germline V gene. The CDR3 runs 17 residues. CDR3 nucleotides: TGCGCCAGCAGCAGACAAAGCGGGATGTCCTTCACCGGGGAGCTGTTTTTT. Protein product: CASSRQSGMSFTGELFF.

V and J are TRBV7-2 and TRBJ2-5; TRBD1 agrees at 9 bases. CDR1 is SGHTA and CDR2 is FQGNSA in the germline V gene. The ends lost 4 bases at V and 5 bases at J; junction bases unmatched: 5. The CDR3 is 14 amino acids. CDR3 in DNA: TGTGCCAGCAGCTCGGGACAGGGAATCGAGACCCAGTACTTC. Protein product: CASSSGQGIETQYF.

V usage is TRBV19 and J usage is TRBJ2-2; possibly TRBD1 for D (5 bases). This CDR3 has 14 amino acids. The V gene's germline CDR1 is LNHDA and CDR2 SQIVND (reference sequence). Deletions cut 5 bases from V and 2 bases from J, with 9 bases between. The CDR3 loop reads CASSAGINTGELFF. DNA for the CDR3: TGTGCCAGTAGTGCAGGGATTAACACCGGGGAGCTGTTTTTT.